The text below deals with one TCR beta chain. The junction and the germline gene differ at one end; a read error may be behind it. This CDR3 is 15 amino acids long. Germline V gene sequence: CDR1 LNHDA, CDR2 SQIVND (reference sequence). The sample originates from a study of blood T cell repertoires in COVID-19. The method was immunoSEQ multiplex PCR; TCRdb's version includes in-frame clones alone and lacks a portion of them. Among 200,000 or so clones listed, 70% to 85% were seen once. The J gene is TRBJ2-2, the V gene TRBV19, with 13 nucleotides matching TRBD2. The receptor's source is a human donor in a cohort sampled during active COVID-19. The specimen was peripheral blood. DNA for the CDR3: TGTGCCAGTTTCGGGACTAGCGGGAACCCCGGGGAGCTGTTTTTT. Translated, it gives CASFGTSGNPGELFF.